The rows below give T cell receptor beta chains drawn from one sample of a study of blood T cells in healthy people across ages. Each CDR3 protein is one row after TCRdb ran MiXCR on the 5' RACE reads. The sample consists of around 1.1 million distinct CDR3 sequences, around two fifths of them appearing once. Sequencing was done on a sample of blood. Source of these receptors: a young man in good health. The CDR3 runs from the conserved cysteine through the conserved F or W. Fields, in order: clone size, D gene, V gene, J gene, CDR3 protein, CDR3 DNA. D genes are given only for firm matches. Clone size is stated in some rows and not others, as once, few, many or a class when expanded.

clone size: -
D gene: -
V gene: TRBV20-1
J gene: TRBJ1-2
CDR3 protein: CSVILSNNGYTF
CDR3 DNA: TGCAGTGTTATCCTCAGTAATAATGGCTACACCTTC

clone size: few
D gene: -
V gene: TRBV5-1
J gene: TRBJ2-5
CDR3 protein: CASSTAVGKETQYF
CDR3 DNA: TGCGCCAGCAGCACTGCCGTAGGGAAAGAGACCCAGTACTTC

clone size: -
D gene: -
V gene: TRBV5-1
J gene: TRBJ1-6
CDR3 protein: CASSLGGGESPLHF
CDR3 DNA: TGCGCCAGCAGCTTGGGGGGCGGGGAATCACCCCTCCACTTT

clone size: -
D gene: -
V gene: TRBV27
J gene: TRBJ1-1
CDR3 protein: CASSLTVRSAAFF
CDR3 DNA: TGTGCCAGCAGTTTAACGGTTAGGTCGGCGGCTTTCTTT

clone size: -
D gene: TRBD1
V gene: TRBV7-2
J gene: TRBJ1-2
CDR3 protein: CASSLPGTGVSNYGYTF
CDR3 DNA: TGTGCCAGCAGCTTGCCTGGGACAGGGGTTTCTAACTATGGCTACACCTTC

clone size: once
D gene: TRBD2
V gene: TRBV20-1
J gene: TRBJ2-1
CDR3 protein: CSARAGWGYEQFF
CDR3 DNA: TGCAGTGCTCGAGCGGGATGGGGATATGAGCAGTTCTTC

clone size: few
D gene: -
V gene: TRBV6-2/TRBV6-3
J gene: TRBJ1-1
CDR3 protein: CASSTYQRDTEAFF
CDR3 DNA: TGTGCCAGCAGTACCTATCAAAGGGACACTGAAGCTTTCTTT

clone size: -
D gene: -
V gene: TRBV6-6
J gene: TRBJ1-5
CDR3 protein: CASIGDSNQPQHF
CDR3 DNA: TGTGCCAGCATCGGGGATAGCAATCAGCCCCAGCATTTT

clone size: -
D gene: -
V gene: TRBV10-3
J gene: TRBJ2-2
CDR3 protein: CAISEKGDTGELFF
CDR3 DNA: TGTGCCATCAGTGAAAAGGGCGACACCGGGGAGCTGTTTTTT

clone size: -
D gene: -
V gene: TRBV7-9
J gene: TRBJ2-2
CDR3 protein: CASSPETGRTGELFF
CDR3 DNA: TGTGCCAGCAGCCCAGAGACGGGTCGCACCGGGGAGCTGTTTTTT

clone size: -
D gene: -
V gene: TRBV2
J gene: TRBJ2-1
CDR3 protein: CASRKSSSARFF
CDR3 DNA: TGTGCCAGCAGGAAATCGAGTAGTGCCAGGTTCTTC

clone size: -
D gene: -
V gene: TRBV5-1
J gene: TRBJ2-2
CDR3 protein: CASSLVLKNTGELFF
CDR3 DNA: TGCGCCAGCAGCTTGGTCTTGAAGAACACCGGGGAGCTGTTTTTT